Included here is one T cell receptor beta chain sequence, with context. The germline CDR1 and CDR2 sequences are SGHDN and FVKESK. Trimming took 1 base from V and 0 from J; bases not matched to a gene: 7. The CDR3 totals 18 residues. This entry comes from a study of blood T cell repertoires in COVID-19. The method was immunoSEQ multiplex PCR; TCRdb's version includes in-frame clones alone and lacks a portion of them. The profile shows 110,000 or so clones, approximately 85% of them singletons. The chain recombines TRBV14 with TRBJ2-4, with TRBD2 matching over 9 bases. This TCR was sampled from a middle-aged man with acute or convalescent COVID-19. The sample consisted of peripheral blood. For the CDR3, the DNA is TGTGCCAGCAGCCAAGTGATAGCGGGGGTCCTAGCCAAAAACATTCAGTACTTC. Amino acids: CASSQVIAGVLAKNIQYF.